Listed below are T cell receptor beta chains from one sample, sequenced in a study of OX40 agonist ivuxolimab in advanced cancers. Only in-frame clones appear in the TCRdb table, and some are missing; sequencing was by immunoSEQ multiplex PCR. The sample yields about 82,000 clones, 85% to 90% seen once. The specimen was CD4+ or CD8+ T cells sorted from blood, collected in a trial of the OX40 agonist ivuxolimab. Source of these receptors: an adult with an advanced solid tumor such as melanoma, head and neck, liver or kidney cancer. The CDR3 runs from the conserved cysteine through the conserved F or W. D genes are given only for firm matches. A clone size is listed for some rows: how often the clone was seen (once, few, many), or a class if it is expanded.

J gene: TRBJ1-5
clone size: -
V gene: TRBV6-4
D gene: -
CDR3 DNA: TGTGCCAGCAGTGACAGGTCGGGGACTCTGAGGTATGTTAGCAATCAGCCCCAGCATTTT
CDR3 protein: CASSDRSGTLRYVSNQPQHF

J gene: TRBJ1-3
clone size: -
V gene: TRBV2
D gene: TRBD1
CDR3 DNA: TGTGCCAGCCGACTCGGGACAGGGCTAACCCTTGCTGGAAACACCATATATTTT
CDR3 protein: CASRLGTGLTLAGNTIYF

J gene: TRBJ1-5
clone size: once
V gene: TRBV18
D gene: TRBD1
CDR3 DNA: TGTGCCAGCAGCCTGACAGGGTTTCAGCCCCAGCATTTT
CDR3 protein: CASSLTGFQPQHF

J gene: TRBJ1-1
clone size: -
V gene: TRBV6-1
D gene: -
CDR3 DNA: TGTGCCAGCACCGAATGGGGGGGGAACACTGAAGCTTTCTTT
CDR3 protein: CASTEWGGNTEAFF

J gene: TRBJ2-7
clone size: -
V gene: TRBV5-1
D gene: -
CDR3 DNA: TGCGCCAGCAGCTTCCAACAGGGATCCTACGAGCAGTACTTC
CDR3 protein: CASSFQQGSYEQYF

J gene: TRBJ1-1
clone size: once
V gene: TRBV6-4
D gene: TRBD1
CDR3 DNA: TGTGCCAGCAGCGTGGACAGGGACACTGAAGCTTTCTTT
CDR3 protein: CASSVDRDTEAFF

J gene: TRBJ2-7
clone size: -
V gene: TRBV5-8
D gene: TRBD1
CDR3 DNA: TGTGCCAGCAGCTTCGGGACAGGGGCCTACGAGCAGTACTTC
CDR3 protein: CASSFGTGAYEQYF

J gene: TRBJ2-7
clone size: -
V gene: TRBV6-1
D gene: -
CDR3 DNA: TGTGCCAGCAGTGAAATGTGGGAACAGCTCTACGAGCAGTACTTC
CDR3 protein: CASSEMWEQLYEQYF

J gene: TRBJ2-3
clone size: -
V gene: TRBV18
D gene: TRBD2
CDR3 DNA: TGTGCCAGCTCACCCGGACTAGCGGGAATAGATACGCAGTATTTT
CDR3 protein: CASSPGLAGIDTQYF

J gene: TRBJ2-7
clone size: -
V gene: TRBV10-3
D gene: -
CDR3 DNA: TGTGCCATCAGTGAGCCCGCGGGTAGCGGAGAGCAGTACTTC
CDR3 protein: CAISEPAGSGEQYF

J gene: TRBJ2-1
clone size: once
V gene: TRBV9
D gene: TRBD2
CDR3 DNA: TGTGCCAGCAGCGTTTCTAGCGGGTACAATGAGCAGTTCTTC
CDR3 protein: CASSVSSGYNEQFF

J gene: TRBJ2-5
clone size: -
V gene: TRBV5-6
D gene: -
CDR3 DNA: TGTGCCAGCAGTCTGGCGTGGGGGGAGCAGACCCAGTACTTC
CDR3 protein: CASSLAWGEQTQYF

J gene: TRBJ2-5
clone size: -
V gene: TRBV5-1
D gene: TRBD1
CDR3 DNA: TGCGCCAGCAGCTTGGCAGGGGGCGAAGAGACCCAGTACTTC
CDR3 protein: CASSLAGGEETQYF

J gene: TRBJ2-3
clone size: few
V gene: TRBV28
D gene: -
CDR3 DNA: TGTGCCAGCAGTTTCTCTAGCAGGCCAGATACGCAGTATTTT
CDR3 protein: CASSFSSRPDTQYF

J gene: TRBJ2-7
clone size: -
V gene: TRBV6-5
D gene: TRBD1
CDR3 DNA: TGTGCCAGCAGTTACTCGAGGGACAGGGGCTACGAGCAGTACTTC
CDR3 protein: CASSYSRDRGYEQYF

J gene: TRBJ2-5
clone size: -
V gene: TRBV5-1
D gene: TRBD1
CDR3 DNA: TGCGCCAGCAGCTGGAGACAGGGACCTATGGAAGAGACCCAGTACTTC
CDR3 protein: CASSWRQGPMEETQYF

J gene: TRBJ2-4
clone size: many
V gene: TRBV7-9
D gene: -
CDR3 DNA: TGTGCCAGCAGCCCGATGCGGCTAGCCAAAAACATTCAGTACTTC
CDR3 protein: CASSPMRLAKNIQYF

J gene: TRBJ2-3
clone size: -
V gene: TRBV20-1
D gene: -
CDR3 DNA: TGCAGTGCGGACCCCAGAGATACGCAGTATTTT
CDR3 protein: CSADPRDTQYF

J gene: TRBJ2-4
clone size: -
V gene: TRBV6-1
D gene: TRBD2
CDR3 DNA: TGTGCCAGCAGTGAAACCCCTCCGGGAGGGGCCAAAAACATTCAGTACTTC
CDR3 protein: CASSETPPGGAKNIQYF

J gene: TRBJ2-1
clone size: -
V gene: TRBV10-1
D gene: -
CDR3 DNA: TGCGCCAGCAGTGAGTTCGGAGCCTCCTACAATGAGCAGTTCTTC
CDR3 protein: CASSEFGASYNEQFF

J gene: TRBJ2-3
clone size: -
V gene: TRBV5-1
D gene: -
CDR3 DNA: TGCGCCAGCAGCAATCCGGAGGTCGGCACAGATACGCAGTATTTT
CDR3 protein: CASSNPEVGTDTQYF

J gene: TRBJ2-7
clone size: -
V gene: TRBV4-1
D gene: TRBD2
CDR3 DNA: TGCGCCAGCAGCCAAGAGGCTAGCGGGAGCTGGGGCGAGCAGTACTTC
CDR3 protein: CASSQEASGSWGEQYF

J gene: TRBJ1-1
clone size: -
V gene: TRBV2
D gene: -
CDR3 DNA: TGTGCCAGCAGTTCAGGGTCCGGCACTGAAGCTTTCTTT
CDR3 protein: CASSSGSGTEAFF

J gene: TRBJ1-2
clone size: -
V gene: TRBV5-3
D gene: TRBD1
CDR3 DNA: TGTGCCAGAAGCTTGGCCGCCGAGAACAGGGGTTTAATTCGTGGCTACACCTTC
CDR3 protein: CARSLAAENRGLIRGYTF

J gene: TRBJ2-2
clone size: -
V gene: TRBV10-1
D gene: -
CDR3 DNA: TGCGCCAGCGCCAAACGGAACACCGGGGAGCTGTTTTTT
CDR3 protein: CASAKRNTGELFF

J gene: TRBJ2-1
clone size: -
V gene: TRBV19
D gene: TRBD2
CDR3 DNA: TGTGCCAGTATGGGGGGGAGGGCCGTGGGGAATGAGCAGTTCTTC
CDR3 protein: CASMGGRAVGNEQFF

J gene: TRBJ2-1
clone size: -
V gene: TRBV11-2
D gene: TRBD2
CDR3 DNA: TGTGCCAGCAGCCGACTAGCGTATTACAATGAGCAGTTCTTC
CDR3 protein: CASSRLAYYNEQFF

J gene: TRBJ2-2
clone size: -
V gene: TRBV19
D gene: TRBD2
CDR3 DNA: TGTGCCAGTAGTACCACCTCCCTAGCGGGAGGGACCGGGGAGCTGTTTTTT
CDR3 protein: CASSTTSLAGGTGELFF

J gene: TRBJ1-5
clone size: -
V gene: TRBV16
D gene: -
CDR3 DNA: TGTGCCAGCACCCGTGGGGGTCGGGGCAATCAGCCCCAGCATTTT
CDR3 protein: CASTRGGRGNQPQHF

J gene: TRBJ2-1
clone size: -
V gene: TRBV11-3
D gene: TRBD2
CDR3 DNA: TGTGCCAGCAGCTTCGGCGGGAGCTCCTACAATGAGCAGTTCTTC
CDR3 protein: CASSFGGSSYNEQFF

J gene: TRBJ1-1
clone size: -
V gene: TRBV18
D gene: -
CDR3 DNA: TGTGCCAGCTCACCTGGACTGAATATGAACACTGAAGCTTTCTTT
CDR3 protein: CASSPGLNMNTEAFF

J gene: TRBJ2-7
clone size: -
V gene: TRBV19
D gene: -
CDR3 DNA: TGTGCCAGTAGTATAGCACAGGGTAGTTACGAGCAGTACTTC
CDR3 protein: CASSIAQGSYEQYF

J gene: TRBJ2-3
clone size: -
V gene: TRBV13
D gene: TRBD2
CDR3 DNA: TGTGCCAGCAGCTCCCTGGGGTTAGCGGGGAGCACAGATACGCAGTATTTT
CDR3 protein: CASSSLGLAGSTDTQYF

J gene: TRBJ2-5
clone size: -
V gene: TRBV5-1
D gene: -
CDR3 DNA: TGCGCCAGCAGCTTGGTGGAGACCCAGTACTTC
CDR3 protein: CASSLVETQYF

J gene: TRBJ1-5
clone size: -
V gene: TRBV7-4
D gene: -
CDR3 DNA: TGTGCCAGCAGCTTAGGGACACATAGCAATCAGCCCCAGCATTTT
CDR3 protein: CASSLGTHSNQPQHF

J gene: TRBJ2-4
clone size: few
V gene: TRBV4-1
D gene: TRBD2
CDR3 DNA: TGCGCCAGCAGCCAAGGGTCTAGCGGGAGTAGGAACATTCAGTACTTC
CDR3 protein: CASSQGSSGSRNIQYF

J gene: TRBJ1-2
clone size: -
V gene: TRBV6-4
D gene: -
CDR3 DNA: TGTGCCAGCAGACACGGACAGAAAGCCGTAAACTATGGCTACACCTTC
CDR3 protein: CASRHGQKAVNYGYTF

J gene: TRBJ2-7
clone size: -
V gene: TRBV5-1
D gene: TRBD1
CDR3 DNA: TGCGCCAGCAGCTTGGCAGGGGGCTGGGACGAGCAGTACTTC
CDR3 protein: CASSLAGGWDEQYF

J gene: TRBJ2-2
clone size: -
V gene: TRBV28
D gene: TRBD1
CDR3 DNA: TGTGCCAGCAGCTGGACAGGCACCGGGGAGCTGTTTTTT
CDR3 protein: CASSWTGTGELFF

J gene: TRBJ2-7
clone size: -
V gene: TRBV9
D gene: -
CDR3 DNA: TGTGCCAGCAGCGAGAGCCCCTTGGTGGAGCGCTACGAGCAGTACTTC
CDR3 protein: CASSESPLVERYEQYF